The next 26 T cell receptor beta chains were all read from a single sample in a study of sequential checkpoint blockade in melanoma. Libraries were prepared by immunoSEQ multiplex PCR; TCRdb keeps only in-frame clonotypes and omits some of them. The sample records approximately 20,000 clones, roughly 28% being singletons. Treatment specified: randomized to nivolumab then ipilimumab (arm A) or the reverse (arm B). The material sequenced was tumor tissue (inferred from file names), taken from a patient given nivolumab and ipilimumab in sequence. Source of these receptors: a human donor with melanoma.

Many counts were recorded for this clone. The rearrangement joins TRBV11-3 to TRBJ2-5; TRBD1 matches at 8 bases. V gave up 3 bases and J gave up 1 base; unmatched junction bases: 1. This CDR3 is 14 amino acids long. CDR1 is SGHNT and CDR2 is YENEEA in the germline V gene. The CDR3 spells CASSLDRVQETQYF. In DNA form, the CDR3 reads TGTGCCAGCAGCTTGGACAGGGTCCAAGAGACCCAGTACTTC.

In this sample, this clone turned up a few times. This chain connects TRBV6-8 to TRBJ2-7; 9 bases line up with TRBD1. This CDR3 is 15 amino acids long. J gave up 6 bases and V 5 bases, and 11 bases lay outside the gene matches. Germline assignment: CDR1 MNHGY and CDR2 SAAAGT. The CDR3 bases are TGTGCCAGCAGTGCTGGGACAGGGTCTACCTCCGAGCAGTACTTC. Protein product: CASSAGTGSTSEQYF.

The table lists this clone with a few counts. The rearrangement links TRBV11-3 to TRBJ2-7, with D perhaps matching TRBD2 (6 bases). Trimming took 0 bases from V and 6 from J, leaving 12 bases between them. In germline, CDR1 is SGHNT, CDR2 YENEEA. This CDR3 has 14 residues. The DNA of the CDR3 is TGTGCCAGCAGCTTAGAGTTTAGCGGCAGCGAGCAGTACTTC. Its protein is CASSLEFSGSEQYF.

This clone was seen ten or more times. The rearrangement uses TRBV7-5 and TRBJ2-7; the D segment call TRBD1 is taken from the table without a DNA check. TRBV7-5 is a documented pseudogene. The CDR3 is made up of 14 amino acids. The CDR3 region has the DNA TGTGCCAGCAGCTTGTTACAGAGCTCCTACGAGCAGTACTTC. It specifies CASSLLQSSYEQYF.

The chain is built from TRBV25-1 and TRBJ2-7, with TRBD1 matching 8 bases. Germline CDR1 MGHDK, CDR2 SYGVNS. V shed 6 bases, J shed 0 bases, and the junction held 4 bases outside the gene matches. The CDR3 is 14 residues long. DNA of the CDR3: TGTGCCAGCAGCGTCGGACAGGGCTCCTACGAGCAGTACTTC. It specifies CASSVGQGSYEQYF.

The CDR3 DNA follows: TGTGCCAGTAAAGAGGGACATTTACCAAACACCATATATTTT. Its protein product is CASKEGHLPNTIYF. V is TRBV19 and J is TRBJ1-3; tentatively, D is TRBD1 (6 bases). The CDR3 is made up of 14 amino acids. CDR1 is LNHDA and CDR2 is SQIVND in the germline V gene (reference sequence). The V and J ends lost 7 bases and 6 bases respectively, with 16 bases between them.

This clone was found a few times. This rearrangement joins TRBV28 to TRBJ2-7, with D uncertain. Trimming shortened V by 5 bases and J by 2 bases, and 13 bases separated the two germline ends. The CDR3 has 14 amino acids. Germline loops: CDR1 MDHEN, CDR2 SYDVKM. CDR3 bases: TGTGCCAGCAGTATCGGACGACCACCCTACGAGCAGTACTTC. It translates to CASSIGRPPYEQYF.

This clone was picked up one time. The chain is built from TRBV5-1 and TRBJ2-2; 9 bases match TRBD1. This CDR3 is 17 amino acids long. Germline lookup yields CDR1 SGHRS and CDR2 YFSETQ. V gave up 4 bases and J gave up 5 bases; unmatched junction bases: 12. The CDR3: CASSKGTGRVRTGELFF. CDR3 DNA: TGCGCCAGCAGCAAAGGGACAGGGCGTGTACGGACCGGGGAGCTGTTTTTT.

The CDR3 DNA reads TGTGCCAGTAGTGACACTAGCTACTACGAGCAGTACTTC. Translation: CASSDTSYYEQYF. V gene TRBV19 combines with J gene TRBJ2-7; TRBD2 might be the D (6 bases). CDR3 length: 13 residues. Looked up from germline, CDR1 is LNHDA and CDR2 is SQIVND (reference sequence). V gave up 5 bases and J gave up 3 bases, with 11 bases separating them.

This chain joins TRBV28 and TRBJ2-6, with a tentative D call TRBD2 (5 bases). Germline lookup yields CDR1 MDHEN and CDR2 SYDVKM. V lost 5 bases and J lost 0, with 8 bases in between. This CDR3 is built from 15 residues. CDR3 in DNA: TGTGCCAGCAGTCGACTAAGCTCTGGGGCCAACGTCCTGACTTTC. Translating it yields CASSRLSSGANVLTF.

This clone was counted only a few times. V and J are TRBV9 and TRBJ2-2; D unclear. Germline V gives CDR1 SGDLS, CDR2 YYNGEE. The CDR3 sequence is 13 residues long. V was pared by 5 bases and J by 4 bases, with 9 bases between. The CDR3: CASRGWSTGELFF. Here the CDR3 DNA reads TGTGCCAGCAGGGGGTGGAGCACCGGGGAGCTGTTTTTT.

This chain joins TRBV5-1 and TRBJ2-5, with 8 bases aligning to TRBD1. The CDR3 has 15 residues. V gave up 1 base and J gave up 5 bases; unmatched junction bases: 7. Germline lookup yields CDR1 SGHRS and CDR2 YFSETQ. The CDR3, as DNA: TGCGCCAGCAGCTTGTTGTCAGGGGACAGGGAGACCCAGTACTTC. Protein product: CASSLLSGDRETQYF.

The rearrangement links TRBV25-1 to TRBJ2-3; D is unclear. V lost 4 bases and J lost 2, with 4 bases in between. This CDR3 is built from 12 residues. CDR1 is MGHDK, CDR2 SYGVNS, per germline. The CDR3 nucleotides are TGTGCCAGCAGTGTCTCCACAGATACGCAGTATTTT. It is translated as CASSVSTDTQYF.

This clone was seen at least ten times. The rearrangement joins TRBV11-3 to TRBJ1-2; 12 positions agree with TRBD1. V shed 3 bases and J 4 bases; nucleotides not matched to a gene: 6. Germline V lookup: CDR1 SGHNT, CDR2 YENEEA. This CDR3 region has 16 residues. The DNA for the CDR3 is TGTGCCAGCAGCTTCGGGGACAGGGGGCTTGGCTATGGCTACACCTTC. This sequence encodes CASSFGDRGLGYGYTF.

The CDR3 nucleotides read TGTGCCAGCGACAGCCAGGAGCTGGCTGGCACTGAAGCTTTCTTT. Translated, it gives CASDSQELAGTEAFF. The chain carries TRBV18 and TRBJ1-1; a weak D match, TRBD1 (5 bases). Germline values: CDR1 KGHSH, CDR2 LQKENI. Trimming left V 8 bases short and J 4 bases short, with 20 bases between. This CDR3 is built from 15 residues.

CDR3 in amino acids: CAIRRDSSNQPQHF. DNA of the CDR3: TGTGCCATCAGACGGGACAGTAGCAATCAGCCCCAGCATTTT. The chain couples TRBV10-3 to TRBJ1-5, with TRBD1 identical over 7 bases. V shed 6 bases, J shed 0 bases, and the junction held 2 bases outside the gene matches. The CDR3 is made up of 14 amino acids. The V gene's germline CDR1 is ENHRY and CDR2 SYGVKD.

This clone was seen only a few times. The CDR3: CASSPGLATDTQYF. DNA for the CDR3: TGTGCCAGCAGCCCCGGACTAGCCACAGATACGCAGTATTTT. The chain carries TRBV6-8 and TRBJ2-3; 8 bases align to TRBD2. The CDR3 runs 14 residues. The V segment lost 6 bases and the J segment 2 bases; nucleotides outside the gene matches: 4. The germline V gene encodes CDR1 MNHGY and CDR2 SAAAGT.

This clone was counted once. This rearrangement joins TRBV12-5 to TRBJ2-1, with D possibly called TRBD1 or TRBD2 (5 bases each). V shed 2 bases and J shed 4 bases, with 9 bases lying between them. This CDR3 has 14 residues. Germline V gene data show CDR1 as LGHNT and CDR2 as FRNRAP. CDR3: CASGLRDGYNEQFF. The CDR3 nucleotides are TGTGCTAGTGGTTTGAGGGACGGGTACAATGAGCAGTTCTTC.

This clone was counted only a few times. CDR3 in amino acids: CASSLGQRVGNTIYF. As DNA, the CDR3 is TGTGCCAGCAGTTTGGGCCAGAGGGTCGGAAACACCATATATTTT. V gene TRBV28 combines with J gene TRBJ1-3, with D unresolved. This CDR3 is built from 15 residues. V shed 3 bases and J shed 4 bases, with 13 bases lying between them. The germline gives CDR1 MDHEN, CDR2 SYDVKM.

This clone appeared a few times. The CDR3 DNA is TGTGCCAGCAGTCGGGGGGAGTCTGGAAACACCATATATTTT. Translating gives CASSRGESGNTIYF. This chain uses TRBV6-8 with TRBJ1-3, with D possibly being TRBD1 (5 bases). V lost 5 bases and J 1 base, leaving 9 bases between the germline ends. CDR1 is MNHGY and CDR2 is SAAAGT in the germline V gene. The CDR3 spans 14 residues.

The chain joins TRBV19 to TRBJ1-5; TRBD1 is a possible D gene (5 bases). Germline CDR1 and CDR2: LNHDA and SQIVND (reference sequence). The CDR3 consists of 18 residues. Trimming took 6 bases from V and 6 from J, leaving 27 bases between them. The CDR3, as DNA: TGTGCCAGTAGGACCCTTCACATCCGGGACGGCGAATTTCAGCCCCAGCATTTT. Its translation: CASRTLHIRDGEFQPQHF.

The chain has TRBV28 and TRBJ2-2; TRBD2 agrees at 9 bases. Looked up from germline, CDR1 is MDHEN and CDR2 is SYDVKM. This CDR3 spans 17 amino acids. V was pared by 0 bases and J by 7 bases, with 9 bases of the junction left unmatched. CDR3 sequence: CASSLWLAGPRIGELFF. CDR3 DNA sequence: TGTGCCAGCAGTTTATGGCTAGCGGGACCAAGGATCGGGGAGCTGTTTTTT.

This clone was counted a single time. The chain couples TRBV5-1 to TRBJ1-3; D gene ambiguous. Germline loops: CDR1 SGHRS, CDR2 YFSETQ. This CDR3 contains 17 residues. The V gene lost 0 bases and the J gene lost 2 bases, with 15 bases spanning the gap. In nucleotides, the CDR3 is TGCGCCAGCAGCTTGGCCGGTGGCATACAGACTGGAAACACCATATATTTT. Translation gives CASSLAGGIQTGNTIYF.

The CDR3 nucleotides are TGTGCCAGTAGACAGACAGGTCTGGTCGGCAATGAGCAGTTCTTC. As protein: CASRQTGLVGNEQFF. V is TRBV19 and J is TRBJ2-1, with D perhaps matching TRBD1 (6 bases). Germline CDR1 reads LNHDA; CDR2 reads SQIVND (reference sequence). V gave up 6 bases and J gave up 6 bases, with 18 bases separating them. The CDR3 covers 15 residues. Filled out from reference TRBV19 and TRBJ2-1, the complete variable domain reads DGGITQSPKYLFRKEGQNVTLSCEQNLNHDAMYWYRQDPGQGLRLIYYSQIVNDFQKGDIAEGYSVSREKKESFPLTVTSAQKNPTAFYLCASRQTGLVGNEQFFGPGTRLTVL.

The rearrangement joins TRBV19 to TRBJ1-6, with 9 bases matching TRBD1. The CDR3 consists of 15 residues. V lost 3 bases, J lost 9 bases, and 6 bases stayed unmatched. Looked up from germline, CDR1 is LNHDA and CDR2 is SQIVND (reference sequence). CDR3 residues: CASSMGTGWTSPLHF. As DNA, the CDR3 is TGTGCCAGTAGTATGGGGACAGGGTGGACTTCACCCCTCCACTTT. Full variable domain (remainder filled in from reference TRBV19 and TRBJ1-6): DGGITQSPKYLFRKEGQNVTLSCEQNLNHDAMYWYRQDPGQGLRLIYYSQIVNDFQKGDIAEGYSVSREKKESFPLTVTSAQKNPTAFYLCASSMGTGWTSPLHFGNGTRLTVT.

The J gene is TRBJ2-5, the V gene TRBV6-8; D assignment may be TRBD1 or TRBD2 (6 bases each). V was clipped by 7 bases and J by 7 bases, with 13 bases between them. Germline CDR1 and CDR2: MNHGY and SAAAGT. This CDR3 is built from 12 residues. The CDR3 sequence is CASITEGGTQYF. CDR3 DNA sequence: TGTGCCAGCATTACGGAGGGGGGGACCCAGTACTTC.